The 12 T cell receptor beta chains below come from one sample, sequenced in a study of OX40 agonist ivuxolimab in advanced cancers. Libraries were prepared by immunoSEQ multiplex PCR; TCRdb keeps only in-frame clonotypes and omits some of them. The table includes roughly 69,000 clones, approximately 84% detected once. Sequenced here: CD4+ or CD8+ T cells sorted from blood, sampled in a trial of the OX40 agonist ivuxolimab. Receptors originate from an adult with an advanced solid tumor such as melanoma, head and neck, liver or kidney cancer.

The chain uses TRBV27 and TRBJ1-5; 9 nucleotides align to TRBD1. V lost 8 bases and J lost 8; bases outside the gene matches: 16. Germline V gene sequence: CDR1 MNHEY, CDR2 SMNVEV (reference sequence). The CDR3 is 16 amino acids. The CDR3 loop is CASDPTGGVGSKPQHF. The CDR3 DNA follows: TGTGCCAGCGATCCCACAGGGGGCGTAGGGAGTAAGCCCCAGCATTTT.

Of note for this clone: This sample also contains other DNA sequences that code for the same CDR3. The rearrangement joins TRBV5-6 to TRBJ1-2; D is ambiguous. V was cut by 5 bases and J by 5 bases, with 10 bases left in between. CDR3 size: 12 residues. CDR1 and CDR2 from the germline V gene are SGHDT and YYEEEE. The CDR3 sequence: CASSLETYGYTF. In DNA, the CDR3 is TGTGCCAGCAGTCTTGAGACGTATGGCTACACCTTC.

The V gene is TRBV10-2, the J gene TRBJ1-2; D not certain. V was shortened by 0 bases and J by 4 bases, with 9 bases between the two germline ends. The CDR3 loop spans 14 amino acids. Germline CDR1 is WSHSY and CDR2 is SAAADI. CDR3 residues: CASSESDAVYGYTF. The CDR3 DNA sequence: TGCGCCAGCAGTGAGTCGGACGCCGTCTATGGCTACACCTTC.

The chain combines TRBV5-4 with TRBJ2-1; 7 bases are shared with TRBD2. This CDR3 is built from 15 residues. After removal of 3 bases from V and 1 base from J, the junction contained 4 bases not matched to a gene. Germline CDR1 and CDR2: SGHNT and YYREEE (reference sequence). The chain's CDR3 is CASSSSSGSYNEQFF. The DNA for the CDR3 is TGTGCCAGCAGCTCCTCTAGCGGTTCCTACAATGAGCAGTTCTTC.

The chain recombines TRBV19 with TRBJ1-1, with no clear D. Per the germline V gene, CDR1 is LNHDA and CDR2 is SQIVND (reference sequence). This CDR3 region has 13 residues. V was shortened by 5 bases and J by 2 bases, with 9 bases between the two germline ends. In DNA form, the CDR3 reads TGTGCCAGTAGTTTCAACAGCAACACTGAAGCTTTCTTT. Translation: CASSFNSNTEAFF.

This chain links TRBV2 with TRBJ2-2, with D maybe TRBD1 (6 bases). There are 15 residues in the CDR3. The V and J ends lost 8 bases and 0 bases respectively, with 13 bases between them. The V gene's germline CDR1 is SNHLY and CDR2 FYNNEI. CDR3: CASGKDSTNTGELFF. CDR3 nucleotide sequence: TGTGCCAGCGGAAAGGACAGCACGAACACCGGGGAGCTGTTTTTT.

The chain uses TRBV7-2 and TRBJ2-3, with D maybe TRBD1 (5 bases). V was pared by 2 bases and J by 2 bases, with 14 bases between. In germline, CDR1 is SGHTA, CDR2 FQGNSA. The CDR3 covers 16 residues. The CDR3 sequence: CASSLNPQGITDTQYF. The CDR3 coding sequence is TGTGCCAGCAGCTTAAATCCGCAGGGAATCACAGATACGCAGTATTTT.

The rearrangement links TRBV2 to TRBJ1-5; D gene uncertain. Germline-derived CDR1 and CDR2 are SNHLY and FYNNEI. Trimming took 6 bases from V and 0 from J, leaving 12 bases between them. This CDR3 is built from 15 residues. The CDR3 spells CASRAAGNSNQPQHF. The CDR3, as DNA: TGTGCCAGCAGAGCCGCGGGGAATAGCAATCAGCCCCAGCATTTT.

The chain carries TRBV7-2 and TRBJ2-7; tentatively, D is TRBD1 or TRBD2 (7 bases each). V gave up 2 bases and J gave up 7 bases, with 18 bases separating them. Germline loops: CDR1 SGHTA, CDR2 FQGNSA. The CDR3 is 15 residues long. In DNA form, the CDR3 reads TGTGCCAGCAGCTTAATACCAGGGGGGGTCGGAGAGCAGTACTTC. Protein product: CASSLIPGGVGEQYF.

The rearrangement links TRBV2 to TRBJ1-5, with a tentative D call TRBD1 (6 bases). This CDR3 comprises 14 residues. V was shortened by 6 bases and J by 6 bases, with 15 bases between the two germline ends. Germline assignment: CDR1 SNHLY and CDR2 FYNNEI. CDR3 in DNA: TGTGCCAGCAGCGGACAGAGTCTCAGTCAGCCCCAGCATTTT. This encodes CASSGQSLSQPQHF.

The count of this clone is one. The V gene is TRBV11-1, the J gene TRBJ2-5; no reliable D call. CDR1 is SGHAT and CDR2 is FQDESV in the germline V gene (reference sequence). Trimming cost V 1 base and J 1 base, with 4 bases left between them. The length of the CDR3 is 13 residues. This CDR3 reads CASSLVRQETQYF. CDR3 nucleotide sequence: TGTGCCAGCAGCTTAGTTCGCCAAGAGACCCAGTACTTC.

The chain recombines TRBV9 with TRBJ2-1; D is undetermined. Per the germline V gene, CDR1 is SGDLS and CDR2 is YYNGEE. This CDR3 contains 14 residues. Trimming left V 0 bases short and J 10 bases short, with 14 bases between. CDR3: CASSVANVPSEQFF. The CDR3 DNA sequence: TGTGCCAGCAGCGTAGCCAATGTGCCGAGCGAGCAGTTCTTC.